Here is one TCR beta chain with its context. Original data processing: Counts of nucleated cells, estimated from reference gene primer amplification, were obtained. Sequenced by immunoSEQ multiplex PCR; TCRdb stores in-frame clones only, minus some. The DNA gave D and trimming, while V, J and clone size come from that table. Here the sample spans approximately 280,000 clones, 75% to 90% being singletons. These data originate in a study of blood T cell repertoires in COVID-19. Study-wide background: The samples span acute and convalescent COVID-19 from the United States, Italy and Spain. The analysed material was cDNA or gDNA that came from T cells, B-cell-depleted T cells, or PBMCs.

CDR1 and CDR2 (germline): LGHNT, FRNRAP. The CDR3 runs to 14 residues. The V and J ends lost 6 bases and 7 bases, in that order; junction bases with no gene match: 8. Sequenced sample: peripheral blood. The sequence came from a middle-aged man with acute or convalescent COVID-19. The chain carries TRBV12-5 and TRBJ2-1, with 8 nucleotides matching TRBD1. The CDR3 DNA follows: TGTGCTAGTGGACGTGGGACAGGTGAGAATGAGCAGTTCTTC. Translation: CASGRGTGENEQFF.